Reported below is one TCR beta chain. Its target is unknown. This sample also contains other DNA sequences that code for the same CDR3. The CDR3 runs 14 residues. Germline V gives CDR1 SEHNR, CDR2 FQNEAQ (reference sequence). Deletions cut 1 base from V and 3 bases from J, with 7 bases between. Sequencing targeted expressed TCRB transcripts, as all isolated RNA had been reverse transcribed. About 3.6 million reads was the average for naive, central memory and regulatory T cell samples. Some clones are missing from TCRdb's copy, which holds only in-frame ones; the method was immunoSEQ multiplex PCR. The profile shows 550,000 to 850,000 clones, 10% to 15% of them singletons. The data are from a study of beta chain features in type 1 diabetes. Overall study context: Across the samples, roughly 98,000,000 sorted cells were examined in total.

Study results and limitations: Fewer junction insertions and more nucleotide deletions appeared in type 1 diabetes patients. Type 1 diabetes patients had moderately but significantly shorter TCRB CDR3s in all four CD4+ subsets. Healthy donors had naive, central memory and Treg TCRB repertoires that appeared less similar than those seen among patients.

The sequenced material came from naive CD4+ T cells from blood. The chain recombines TRBV7-9 with TRBJ1-5; D gene ambiguous. The origin of this receptor is a man between 18 and 29 years old with type 1 diabetes. This CDR3 is CASSLGTDNQPQHF. The DNA for the CDR3 is TGTGCCAGCAGCTTAGGGACGGACAATCAGCCCCAGCATTTT.